The rows below give T cell receptor beta chains drawn from one sample of a study of T-cell memory formation after mild COVID-19. TCRdb reprocessed the 5' RACE reads with MiXCR, giving one entry per CDR3 protein. The sample records about 340,000 distinct CDR3 sequences, roughly 19% being singletons. Sequencing was carried out using PBMCs or a T cell subset sorted from them (not recorded which). The source is a young man who had mild COVID-19 (a few samples of this study predate the infection). Cell type and time point are not known. CDR3s include the opening cysteine and the closing phenylalanine or tryptophan.

J gene: TRBJ1-5
V gene: TRBV15
CDR3 protein: CATSPTGFNQPQHF

J gene: TRBJ1-1
V gene: TRBV10-3
CDR3 protein: CAISGQGNVNTEAFF

J gene: TRBJ2-5
V gene: TRBV5-1
CDR3 protein: CASSLYDRGRETQYF

J gene: TRBJ2-1
V gene: TRBV6-2/TRBV6-3
CDR3 protein: CASRGGTKYNEQFF

J gene: TRBJ2-3
V gene: TRBV7-3
CDR3 protein: CASSPPGQSTQYF

J gene: TRBJ1-5
V gene: TRBV4-3
CDR3 protein: CASSQEHSGGQPQHF

J gene: TRBJ2-1
V gene: TRBV7-7
CDR3 protein: CASSLGDPNEQFF

J gene: TRBJ1-4
V gene: TRBV5-1
CDR3 protein: CASSLEPGEEKLFF

J gene: TRBJ1-5
V gene: TRBV6-5
CDR3 protein: CASSLDRFQPQHF

J gene: TRBJ1-3
V gene: TRBV6-2/TRBV6-3
CDR3 protein: CASSYSYDRASGNTIYF

J gene: TRBJ1-2
V gene: TRBV6-1
CDR3 protein: CASSEGTGGRNGYTF

J gene: TRBJ2-3
V gene: TRBV29-1
CDR3 protein: CSVSRADTQYF

J gene: TRBJ2-2
V gene: TRBV7-2
CDR3 protein: CASRLSGTGELFF

J gene: TRBJ2-1
V gene: TRBV6-4
CDR3 protein: CASSGGGAPSEQFF

J gene: TRBJ1-1
V gene: TRBV7-9
CDR3 protein: CASSTTYGSQGEAFF

J gene: TRBJ1-1
V gene: TRBV6-1
CDR3 protein: CASSESAGRIDTEAFF

J gene: TRBJ2-5
V gene: TRBV9
CDR3 protein: CASSSRLAGAETQYF

J gene: TRBJ1-3
V gene: TRBV30
CDR3 protein: CAWSVGIPGAGNTIYF

J gene: TRBJ2-7
V gene: TRBV4-1
CDR3 protein: CASSQERDGEAYEQYF

J gene: TRBJ2-7
V gene: TRBV6-2/TRBV6-3
CDR3 protein: CASSYQNYEQYF

J gene: TRBJ2-1
V gene: TRBV18
CDR3 protein: CASSPRGQLYNEQFF

J gene: TRBJ1-1
V gene: TRBV6-5
CDR3 protein: CASSYSPGQVKAFF

J gene: TRBJ2-5
V gene: TRBV6-6
CDR3 protein: CASRSGRMGTQYF

J gene: TRBJ1-1
V gene: TRBV2
CDR3 protein: CASSMTGGSGNTEAFF

J gene: TRBJ1-1
V gene: TRBV6-5
CDR3 protein: CASSYEGGTEAFF

J gene: TRBJ2-1
V gene: TRBV7-3
CDR3 protein: CASSYRGLAGFGNEQFF

J gene: TRBJ1-3
V gene: TRBV18
CDR3 protein: CASSPDRDSGNTIYF

J gene: TRBJ1-2
V gene: TRBV4-2
CDR3 protein: CASSQDWASGGVGYTF

J gene: TRBJ2-2
V gene: TRBV5-1
CDR3 protein: CASSLDGGSGELFF

J gene: TRBJ1-3
V gene: TRBV7-9
CDR3 protein: CASRLSTGNTIYF

J gene: TRBJ2-2
V gene: TRBV15
CDR3 protein: CATSRGPGQGYTGELFF

J gene: TRBJ2-1
V gene: TRBV4-1
CDR3 protein: CASSHGPRPGLWGGEQFF

J gene: TRBJ1-2
V gene: TRBV24-1
CDR3 protein: CATGQTDGYTF

J gene: TRBJ1-1
V gene: TRBV27
CDR3 protein: CASKGTGIEAFF

J gene: TRBJ1-5
V gene: TRBV28
CDR3 protein: CASSDGGAGNQPQHF

J gene: TRBJ1-2
V gene: TRBV5-1
CDR3 protein: CASSLAPTYGYTF

J gene: TRBJ2-1
V gene: TRBV7-2
CDR3 protein: CASRMTRPDNEQFF

J gene: TRBJ1-1
V gene: TRBV7-6
CDR3 protein: CASSLGGWTEAFF

J gene: TRBJ2-5
V gene: TRBV7-9
CDR3 protein: CASSLREGAQETQYF

J gene: TRBJ1-1
V gene: TRBV7-2
CDR3 protein: CASSRSWEAFF

J gene: TRBJ2-1
V gene: TRBV7-2
CDR3 protein: CASTLGPYNEQFF

J gene: TRBJ1-6
V gene: TRBV25-1
CDR3 protein: CASSEGSPLHF

J gene: TRBJ1-2
V gene: TRBV14
CDR3 protein: CASSATFGYTF

J gene: TRBJ2-1
V gene: TRBV3-1
CDR3 protein: CASSPLARGGSYNEQFF

J gene: TRBJ2-2
V gene: TRBV12-3/TRBV12-4
CDR3 protein: CASSFRGAGELFF

J gene: TRBJ2-5
V gene: TRBV20-1
CDR3 protein: CSARSRGGMETQYF

J gene: TRBJ2-7
V gene: TRBV5-6
CDR3 protein: CASSFNRDTNYEQYF

J gene: TRBJ1-1
V gene: TRBV5-1
CDR3 protein: CASSLGGLSGAEAFF

J gene: TRBJ1-1
V gene: TRBV6-4
CDR3 protein: CASSESENTEAFF

J gene: TRBJ2-7
V gene: TRBV7-2
CDR3 protein: CASSLAGRGYEQYF

J gene: TRBJ1-1
V gene: TRBV5-1
CDR3 protein: CASTLGGRVVNTEAFF

J gene: TRBJ1-6
V gene: TRBV20-1
CDR3 protein: CSVRRVGYNSPLHF

J gene: TRBJ2-5
V gene: TRBV7-2
CDR3 protein: CASRSGGSQETQYF

J gene: TRBJ1-1
V gene: TRBV20-1
CDR3 protein: CSATDRDDTEAFF

J gene: TRBJ1-1
V gene: TRBV19
CDR3 protein: CASSPTRDGRPAFF

J gene: TRBJ2-5
V gene: TRBV5-5
CDR3 protein: CASSKDGKETQHF

J gene: TRBJ2-3
V gene: TRBV7-9
CDR3 protein: CASSGPGQYTDTQYF